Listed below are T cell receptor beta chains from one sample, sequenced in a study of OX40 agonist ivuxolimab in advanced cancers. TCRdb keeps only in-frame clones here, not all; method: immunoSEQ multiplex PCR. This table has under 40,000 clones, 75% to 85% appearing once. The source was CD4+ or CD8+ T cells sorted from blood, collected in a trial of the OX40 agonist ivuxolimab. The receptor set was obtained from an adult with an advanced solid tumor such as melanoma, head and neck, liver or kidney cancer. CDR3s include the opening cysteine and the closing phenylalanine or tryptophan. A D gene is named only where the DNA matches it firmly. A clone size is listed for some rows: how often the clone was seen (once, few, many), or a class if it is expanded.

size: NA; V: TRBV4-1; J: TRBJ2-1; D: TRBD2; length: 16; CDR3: CASSQETSGSWNEQFF; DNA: TGCGCCAGCAGCCAAGAAACTAGCGGGAGTTGGAATGAGCAGTTCTTC
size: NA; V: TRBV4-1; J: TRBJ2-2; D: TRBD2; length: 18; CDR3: CASSQGGLAGLGTGELFF; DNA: TGCGCCAGCAGCCAGGGGGGTCTAGCGGGGCTTGGGACCGGGGAGCTGTTTTTT
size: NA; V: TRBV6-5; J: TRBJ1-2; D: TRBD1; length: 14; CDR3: CASSYSTGHYGYTF; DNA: TGTGCCAGCAGTTACTCGACAGGGCACTATGGCTACACCTTC
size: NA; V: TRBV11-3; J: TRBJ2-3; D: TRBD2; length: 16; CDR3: CASSSRGTSGVNTQYF; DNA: TGTGCCAGCAGCTCGAGGGGGACTAGCGGGGTGAATACGCAGTATTTT
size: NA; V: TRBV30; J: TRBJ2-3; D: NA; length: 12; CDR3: CAWNRATDTQYF; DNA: TGTGCCTGGAATAGGGCCACAGATACGCAGTATTTT
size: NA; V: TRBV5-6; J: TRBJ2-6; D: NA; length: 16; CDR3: CASSPWVSSGANVLTF; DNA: TGTGCCAGCAGCCCATGGGTGAGCTCTGGGGCCAACGTCCTGACTTTC
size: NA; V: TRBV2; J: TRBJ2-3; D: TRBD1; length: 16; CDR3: CASSARGWGSTDTQYF; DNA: TGTGCCAGCAGTGCCAGGGGGTGGGGGAGCACAGATACGCAGTATTTT
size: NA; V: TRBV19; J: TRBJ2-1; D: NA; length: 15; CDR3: CASSDGGTSYNEQFF; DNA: TGTGCCAGTAGTGATGGGGGAACCTCCTACAATGAGCAGTTCTTC
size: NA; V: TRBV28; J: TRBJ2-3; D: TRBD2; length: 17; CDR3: CASSNPGLAVITDTQYF; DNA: TGTGCCAGCAGTAATCCGGGACTAGCGGTGATCACAGATACGCAGTATTTT
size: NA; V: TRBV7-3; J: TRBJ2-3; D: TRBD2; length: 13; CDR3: CASGGGATDTQYF; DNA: TGTGCCAGCGGCGGGGGGGCCACAGATACGCAGTATTTT
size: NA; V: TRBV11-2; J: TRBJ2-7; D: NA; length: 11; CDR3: CASSWGGEQYF; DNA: TGTGCCAGCAGCTGGGGTGGCGAGCAGTACTTC
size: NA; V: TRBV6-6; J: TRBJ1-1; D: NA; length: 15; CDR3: CASSYNQGANTEAFF; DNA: TGTGCCAGCAGTTACAACCAGGGTGCGAATACTGAAGCTTTCTTT
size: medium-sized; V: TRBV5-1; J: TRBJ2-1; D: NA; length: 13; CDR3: CATSRDRFNEQFF; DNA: TGCGCCACCAGCCGGGATCGTTTCAATGAGCAGTTCTTC
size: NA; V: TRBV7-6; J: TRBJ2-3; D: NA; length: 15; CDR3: CASSFRSTSTDTQYF; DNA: TGTGCCAGCAGCTTCCGTTCGACTAGCACAGATACGCAGTATTTT
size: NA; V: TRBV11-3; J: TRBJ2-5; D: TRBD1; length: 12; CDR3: CASSRTGETQYF; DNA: TGTGCCAGCAGCCGGACAGGGGAGACCCAGTACTTC
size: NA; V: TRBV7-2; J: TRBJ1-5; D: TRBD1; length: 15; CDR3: CASSLTWTGGEPQHF; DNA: TGTGCCAGCAGCTTAACTTGGACAGGGGGCGAGCCCCAGCATTTT
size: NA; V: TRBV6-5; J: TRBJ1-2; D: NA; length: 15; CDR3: CASSYSISELYGYTF; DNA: TGTGCCAGCAGTTACTCGATCTCAGAGCTCTATGGCTACACCTTC
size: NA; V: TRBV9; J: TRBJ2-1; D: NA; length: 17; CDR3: CASSPRNGLTRDNEQFF; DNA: TGTGCCAGCAGCCCGCGAAACGGGTTAACAAGGGACAATGAGCAGTTCTTC
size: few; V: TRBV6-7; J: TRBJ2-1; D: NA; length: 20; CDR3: CASSYPSEGGYFLSYNEQFF; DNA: TGTGCCAGCAGTTACCCCTCTGAGGGAGGCTACTTTCTCTCCTACAATGAGCAGTTCTTC
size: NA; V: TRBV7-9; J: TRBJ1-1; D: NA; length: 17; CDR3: CASSLPRLGEQNTEAFF; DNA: TGTGCCAGCAGCTTACCCCGGTTGGGGGAGCAGAACACTGAAGCTTTCTTT
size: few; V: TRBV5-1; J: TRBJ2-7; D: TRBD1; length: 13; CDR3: CASSRGQSYEQYF; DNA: TGCGCCAGCAGCCGGGGACAGTCCTACGAGCAGTACTTC
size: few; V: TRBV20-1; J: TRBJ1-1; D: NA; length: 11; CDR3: CSASSGTEAFF; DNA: TGCAGTGCTAGCTCGGGGACTGAAGCTTTCTTT
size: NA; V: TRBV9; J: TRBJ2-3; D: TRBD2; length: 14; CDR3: CASRAGLAKDTQYF; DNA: TGTGCCAGCAGAGCGGGGCTCGCAAAGGATACGCAGTATTTT
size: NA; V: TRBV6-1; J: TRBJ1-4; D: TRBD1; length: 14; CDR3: CASSTGGANEKLFF; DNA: TGTGCCAGCAGCACAGGGGGGGCTAATGAAAAACTGTTTTTT
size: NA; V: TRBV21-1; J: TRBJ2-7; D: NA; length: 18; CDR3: CASSKDTWDRGISYEQYF; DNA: TGTGCCAGCAGCAAGGATACTTGGGACAGGGGCATCTCCTACGAGCAGTACTTC
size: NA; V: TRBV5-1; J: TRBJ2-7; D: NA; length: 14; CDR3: CASSLPVGNHEQYF; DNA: TGCGCCAGCAGCTTGCCGGTCGGGAACCACGAGCAGTACTTC
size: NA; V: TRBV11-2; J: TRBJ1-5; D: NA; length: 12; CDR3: CASSLGGQPQHF; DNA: TGTGCCAGCAGCTTGGGTGGTCAGCCCCAGCATTTT
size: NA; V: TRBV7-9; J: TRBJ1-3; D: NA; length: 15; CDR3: CASSLEWGSGNTIYF; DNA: TGTGCCAGCAGCTTAGAGTGGGGTTCAGGAAACACCATATATTTT
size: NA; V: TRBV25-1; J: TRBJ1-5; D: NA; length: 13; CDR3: CASSELGKGPQHF; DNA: TGTGCCAGCAGTGAATTGGGGAAGGGGCCCCAGCATTTT
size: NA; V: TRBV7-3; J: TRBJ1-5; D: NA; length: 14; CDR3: CASSLTGNNQPQHF; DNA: TGTGCCAGCAGCTTAACAGGGAACAATCAGCCCCAGCATTTT
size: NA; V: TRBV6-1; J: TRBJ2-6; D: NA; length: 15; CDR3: CASSRHISGANVLTF; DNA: TGTGCCAGCAGTCGACACATCTCTGGGGCCAACGTCCTGACTTTC
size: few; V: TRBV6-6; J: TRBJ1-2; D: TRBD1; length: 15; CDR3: CACSPGTGRTYGYTF; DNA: TGTGCCTGCAGTCCCGGGACAGGACGTACCTATGGCTACACCTTC
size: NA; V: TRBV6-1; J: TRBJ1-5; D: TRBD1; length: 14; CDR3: CASSQTGVHQPQHF; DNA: TGTGCCAGCAGTCAAACAGGGGTCCATCAGCCCCAGCATTTT
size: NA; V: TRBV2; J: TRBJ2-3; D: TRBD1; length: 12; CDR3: CASSYRGDTQYF; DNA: TGTGCCAGCAGCTACAGGGGAGATACGCAGTATTTT
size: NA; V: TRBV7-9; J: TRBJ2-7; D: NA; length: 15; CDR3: CASSLAGGSGDEQYF; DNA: TGTGCCAGCAGCTTAGCCGGTGGGAGCGGTGACGAGCAGTACTTC
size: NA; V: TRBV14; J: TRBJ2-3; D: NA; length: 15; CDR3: CASSQGRVRWDTQYF; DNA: TGTGCCAGCAGCCAAGGGAGGGTACGGTGGGATACGCAGTATTTT
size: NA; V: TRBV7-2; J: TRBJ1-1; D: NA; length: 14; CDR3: CASSLRGLGTEAFF; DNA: TGTGCCAGCAGCTTAAGGGGTCTGGGCACTGAAGCTTTCTTT
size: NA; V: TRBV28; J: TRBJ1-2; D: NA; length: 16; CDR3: CASSLLAGGVNYGYTF; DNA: TGTGCCAGCAGTTTACTGGCGGGGGGTGTAAACTATGGCTACACCTTC
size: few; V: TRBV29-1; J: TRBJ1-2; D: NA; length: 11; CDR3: CSVLINYGYTF; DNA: TGCAGCGTTCTCATAAACTATGGCTACACCTTC
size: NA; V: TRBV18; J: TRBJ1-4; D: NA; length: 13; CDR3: CASSRDEGEKLFF; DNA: TGTGCCAGCTCTCGCGATGAGGGAGAAAAACTGTTTTTT
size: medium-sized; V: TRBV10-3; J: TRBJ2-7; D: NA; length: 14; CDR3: CATEKRAGSYEQYF; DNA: TGTGCCACCGAAAAGCGGGCCGGGTCCTACGAGCAGTACTTC
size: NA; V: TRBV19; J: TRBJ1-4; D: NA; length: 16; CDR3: CASRLHRDGTNEKLFF; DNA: TGTGCCAGCCGGCTGCACAGGGACGGTACTAATGAAAAACTGTTTTTT
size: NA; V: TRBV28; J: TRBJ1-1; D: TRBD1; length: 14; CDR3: CASRGGQVNTEAFF; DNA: TGTGCCAGCCGCGGCGGACAGGTGAACACTGAAGCTTTCTTT
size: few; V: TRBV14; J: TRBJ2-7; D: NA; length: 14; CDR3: CASSQRGQLGEQYF; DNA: TGTGCCAGCAGCCAAAGGGGACAACTGGGGGAGCAGTACTTC
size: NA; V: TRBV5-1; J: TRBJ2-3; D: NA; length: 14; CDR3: CASSSSGSTDTQYF; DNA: TGCGCCAGCAGCTCGAGCGGAAGCACAGATACGCAGTATTTT
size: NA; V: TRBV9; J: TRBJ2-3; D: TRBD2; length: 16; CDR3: CASSARLAGVPDTQYF; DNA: TGTGCCAGCAGCGCCAGACTAGCGGGAGTCCCAGATACGCAGTATTTT
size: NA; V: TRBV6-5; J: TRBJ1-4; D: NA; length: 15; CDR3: CASSYGGATNEKLFF; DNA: TGTGCCAGCAGTTACGGCGGAGCAACTAATGAAAAACTGTTTTTT
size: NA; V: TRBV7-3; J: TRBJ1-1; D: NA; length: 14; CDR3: CASSSELIVTEAFF; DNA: TGTGCCAGCAGCTCTGAACTCATAGTTACGGAAGCTTTCTTT
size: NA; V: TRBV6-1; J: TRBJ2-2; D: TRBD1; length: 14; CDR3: CASRGQLNTGELFF; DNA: TGTGCCAGCAGGGGACAGCTGAACACCGGGGAGCTGTTTTTT
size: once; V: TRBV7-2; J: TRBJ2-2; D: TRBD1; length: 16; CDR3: CASSTHTGAATGELFF; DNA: TGTGCCAGCAGCACACACACAGGGGCGGCCACCGGGGAGCTGTTTTTT
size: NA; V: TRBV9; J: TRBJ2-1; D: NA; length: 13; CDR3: CASSTTSSNEQFF; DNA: TGTGCCAGCAGCACTACTAGTTCCAATGAGCAGTTCTTC
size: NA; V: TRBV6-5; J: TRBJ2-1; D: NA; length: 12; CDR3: CASSKLGNEQFF; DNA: TGTGCCAGCAGCAAACTAGGAAATGAGCAGTTCTTC
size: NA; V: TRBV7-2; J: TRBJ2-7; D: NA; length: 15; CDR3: CASSRGAGSSYEQYF; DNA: TGTGCCAGCAGCCGCGGCGCCGGGAGCTCCTACGAGCAGTACTTC
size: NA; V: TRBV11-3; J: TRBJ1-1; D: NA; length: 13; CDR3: CASSKFRGTEAFF; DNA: TGTGCCAGCAGCAAATTTCGGGGCACTGAAGCTTTCTTT
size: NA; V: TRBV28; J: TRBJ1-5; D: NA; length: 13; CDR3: CASRVQGYQPQHF; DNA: TGTGCCAGCAGGGTCCAGGGTTATCAGCCCCAGCATTTT
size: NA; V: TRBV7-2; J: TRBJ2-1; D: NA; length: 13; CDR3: CASSPQRAGEQFF; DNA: TGTGCCAGCAGCCCCCAACGGGCCGGTGAGCAGTTCTTC
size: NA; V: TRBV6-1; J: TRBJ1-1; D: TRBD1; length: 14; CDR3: CASRWTGENTEAFF; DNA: TGTGCCAGCAGGTGGACAGGAGAAAACACTGAAGCTTTCTTT